A single sample gave rise to the 4 T cell receptor beta chains below, sequenced in a study of T cell changes during pregnancy in multiple sclerosis. Method: immunoSEQ multiplex PCR; TCRdb's copy keeps in-frame clones and lacks some. The table has over 50,000 clones, 90% to 95% seen once. The input for sequencing was peripheral blood, taken in the third trimester of pregnancy. All receptors derive from a female donor in good health, enrolled as a control in a pregnancy study.

The chain uses TRBV13 and TRBJ2-1, with 14 bases lining up with TRBD2. V lost 4 bases, J lost 0 bases, and 11 bases stayed unmatched. Germline V gene sequence: CDR1 PRHDT, CDR2 FYEKMQ (reference sequence). The CDR3 sequence is 20 residues long. In DNA, the CDR3 is TGTGCCAGCAGCTCAGTTTACCCGGGACTAGCGGGGGACTCCTACAATGAGCAGTTCTTC. The encoded protein is CASSSVYPGLAGDSYNEQFF.

This clone appeared once. This rearrangement joins TRBV15 to TRBJ2-7; D is possibly TRBD2 (6 bases). Per the germline V gene, CDR1 is LNHNV and CDR2 is YYDKDF (reference sequence). Trimming took 1 base from V and 3 from J, leaving 16 bases between them. The CDR3 loop spans 16 amino acids. The CDR3 reads CATSRVGGAGNYEQYF. The CDR3 bases are TGTGCCACCAGCAGAGTAGGCGGGGCGGGAAACTACGAGCAGTACTTC. Variable domain in full (rest from reference TRBV15 and TRBJ2-7): DAMVIQNPRYQVTQFGKPVTLSCSQTLNHNVMYWYQQKSSQAPKLLFHYYDKDFNNEADTPDNFQSRRPNTSFCFLDIRSPGLGDTAMYLCATSRVGGAGNYEQYFGPGTRLTVT.

This sequence joins TRBV4-2 and TRBJ1-2, with a tentative D call TRBD1 (5 bases). V was shortened by 0 bases and J by 8 bases, with 19 bases between the two germline ends. This CDR3 region has 16 residues. The germline CDR1 and CDR2 sequences are LGHNA and YNFKEQ. The CDR3 is CASSQDLGTRDKGYTF. As DNA, the CDR3 is TGTGCCAGCAGCCAAGATCTGGGGACGCGGGATAAGGGCTACACCTTC.

This chain connects TRBV7-2 to TRBJ2-6, with D perhaps TRBD2 (7 bases). Trimming cost V 11 bases and J 3 bases, with 14 bases left between them. This CDR3 has 14 amino acids. The germline V gene has CDR1 SGHTA and CDR2 FQGNSA. The CDR3 region is CAEGGGSGANVLTF. DNA for the CDR3: TGTGCCGAAGGGGGGGGAAGTGGGGCCAACGTCCTGACTTTC.